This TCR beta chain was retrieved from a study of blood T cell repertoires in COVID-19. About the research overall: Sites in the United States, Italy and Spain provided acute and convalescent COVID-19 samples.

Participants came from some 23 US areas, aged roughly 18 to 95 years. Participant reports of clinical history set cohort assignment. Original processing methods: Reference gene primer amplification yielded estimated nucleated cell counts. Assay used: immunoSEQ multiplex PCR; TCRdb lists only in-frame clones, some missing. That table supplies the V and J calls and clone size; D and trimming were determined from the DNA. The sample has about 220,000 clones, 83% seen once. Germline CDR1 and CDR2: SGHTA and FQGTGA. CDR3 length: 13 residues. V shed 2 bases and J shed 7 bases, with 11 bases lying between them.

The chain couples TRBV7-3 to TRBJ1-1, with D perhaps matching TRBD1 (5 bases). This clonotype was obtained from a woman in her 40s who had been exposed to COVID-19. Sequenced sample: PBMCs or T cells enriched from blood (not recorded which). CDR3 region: CASSLGPGGEAFF. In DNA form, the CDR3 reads TGTGCCAGCAGCTTAGGACCGGGGGGTGAAGCTTTCTTT.